This T cell receptor (beta chain) was retrieved from a study of blood T cells in healthy people across ages. The CDR3 runs to 16 residues. The germline V gene encodes CDR1 LGHDT and CDR2 YNNKEL (reference sequence). PCR was performed a second time for about 6 to 11 cycles using a sample-barcoded 5' primer and a J-beta primer mix. MiXCR was run by TCRdb on the 5' RACE reads, yielding one entry per CDR3 protein. This repertoire shows about a million distinct CDR3 sequences, 30% to 40% found once; its top ten account for about an eighth. With regard to this clonotype: An end of the junction does not agree with germline; a read error may underlie this.

The chain recombines TRBV3-1 with TRBJ2-3, with 8 positions matching TRBD2. The clonotype originates from a man in his late teens or twenties in good health. Material for sequencing was blood. CDR3 region: CASSQDMTSGTDTQYF. The DNA for the CDR3 is TGTGCCAGTAGCCAAGATATGACTAGCGGCACAGATACGCAGTATTTT.